The present entry profiles one T cell receptor beta chain with its context. The table lists this clonotype with a few counts. The specificity of this receptor is unknown. No base quality information exists; no much larger clone differs at one position. The data stem from a study of spatial heterogeneity in lung cancer (dated by TCRdb to the late 2010s). As for the study more broadly: Samples were obtained from roughly 72 patients with early-stage, untreated non-small cell lung cancer from the lung TRACERx cohort. Follow-up PBMC samples were sequenced whenever available, with the median time to follow-up being approximately 2 years after resection. More beta-chain than alpha-chain transcripts were consistently detected, likely reflecting higher beta-chain transcript abundance. In the raw uncorrected reads, each unique combination of TCR and UMI appeared on average more than ten times. In non-small cell lung cancer, the study made a quantitative comparison of TCR alpha and beta repertoires among multiple tumor regions, matched nontumor lung and blood. The study linked features of the TCR repertoire to counts of nonsynonymous mutations, which were determined by whole-exome sequencing of tumor tissue. At surgery, around 200 tumor regions, around 67 matched nontumor lung samples and 56 PBMC samples were TCR-sequenced for both alpha and beta chains.

The method behind the library was 5' RACE. TCRdb records NextSeq 500 as the sequencer. In the TCR library protocol, a unique molecular identifier was attached to each TCR cDNA molecule so that PCR and sequencing errors could be corrected. From the authors' description of their analysis: TCR identification, UMI-based error correction and CDR3 extraction were performed with Decombinator tools. TCRs above a frequency of 2 per 1,000, corresponding to the top 1% of the tumor frequency distribution, were defined as expanded. Rényi diversity was computed with the R vegan package after subsampling each repertoire 100 times to 5,000 TCRs. CDR3 similarity networks were constructed using string-kernel similarity of amino acid triplets, with links drawn between CDR3s whose pairwise similarity was above 0.82. TCRdb reprocessing: public reads trimmed at Q25 with fastp, clones called with MiXCR, in-frame beta chains kept. Entries are consolidated by CDR3 protein sequence, retaining the most common genes and DNA. These V and J calls are TCRdb output, not the study's own analysis. Here the sample has under 150,000 distinct CDR3 sequences; 9% to 15% occur a single time. The top ten hold 16% of the sample.

The time point label of this sample denotes: blood at routine non-recurrence follow-up after resection. Without any cell sorting, TCR sequencing was performed on whole RNA extracted either from tumor and nontumor lung tissue or from cryopreserved PBMC samples. A patient was chosen for TCR sequencing only when enough RNA was available from at least two tumor regions. The paper's findings and limits, for the study overall: Confirming at a functional level the hypothesis that regional TCRs recognize regional mutations was considered to require additional single-cell paired TCR alpha and beta sequencing. Ubiquitous expanded tumor TCRs were found in blood more often at tumor resection than at routine follow-up. Comparisons of baseline and follow-up blood repertoires included only approximately 13 patients.

This receptor was taken from a male donor with early-stage non-small cell lung cancer. Material: PBMCs, obtained at follow-up.

The DNA is as follows: TGCAGTGCTAGAGATCCATTGAGCGGGACAGGGGTCAGGGATACGCAGTATTTT. Its protein is CSARDPLSGTGVRDTQYF. Rearrangement joined TRBV20-1 to TRBJ2-3; TRBD1 fits 10 bases in the junction. Here V drops 0 bases and J drops 6 bases, and the junction holds 15 bases not matched to any gene. According to the germline V gene (reference sequence), CDR1 reads DFQATT and CDR2 reads SNEGSKA. Including the terminal cysteine and phenylalanine, the CDR3 comprises 18 residues. CDR3 DNA is the only sequence kept; it has 54 bases, read in frame from the first base.